This T cell receptor (beta chain) was captured in a study of radiation and T cells in renal cell carcinoma. Time point in this sample: blood 2 weeks post-SBRT. Treatment reported: 15 Gy SBRT to primary tumor, nephrectomy 4 weeks later. Serial blood draws occurred at baseline and 2 and 4 weeks post-SBRT. The tumor was a clear cell renal cell carcinoma. The protocol was immunoSEQ multiplex PCR, while the TCRdb copy is restricted to in-frame clones and leaves out a portion. The sample consists of approximately 120,000 clones, roughly four fifths of them appearing once. This CDR3 comprises 13 residues. Trimming removed 1 base from V and 2 bases from J, with 6 bases in between. Germline V gene sequence: CDR1 SGDLS, CDR2 YYNGEE.

The clonotype originates from a man aged 45-65 years with renal cell carcinoma. The sample was blood, taken from a patient whose treatment included radiotherapy and nephrectomy. This chain joins TRBV9 and TRBJ1-2; D might be TRBD1 (5 bases). CDR3 amino acids: CASSVSGNYGYTF. Written as DNA, the CDR3 is TGTGCCAGCAGCGTATCAGGGAACTATGGCTACACCTTC.